This T cell receptor (beta chain) was sequenced during a study of cytomegalovirus exposure and HLA in healthy donors (dated by TCRdb to 2016 to 2017). For the study in its entirety: In an earlier analysis of several hundred of the donors, 276 Gb of sequence data and 95 million to 130 million unique TCR beta sequences from roughly 180 million T cells were reported. Using immunosequencing, the study profiled T cell repertoires from fewer than 850 subjects and related those repertoires to cytomegalovirus serostatus. The aim of the study was to test whether cataloging public T cell receptors could identify signatures of past pathogen exposure. The study combined high-throughput TCR immunosequencing, statistical association of individual TCRs with disease status, and machine learning to predict cytomegalovirus infection status. In a later genetic analysis, genome-wide SNP genotypes for about three fifths of the roughly 670 donors were used, and that subset was treated as a discovery cohort. Around 320 gigabases of sequencing data and approximately 84 million unique TCR sequences were included in an early release covering 550 to 800 HLA-typed donors. An earlier analysis of approximately 580 of the donors used high-throughput TCR beta sequencing to judge whether each TCR beta V gene segment behaved as functional or pseudogenic. All discovery cohort repertoires had been generated using a single sequencing platform. A later analysis re-examined previously published TCR beta repertoires from over 500 donors and added high-resolution HLA genotyping to investigate patterns of TCR occurrence. A separate validation cohort of approximately 130 different subjects was used in addition to the roughly 620-subject first cohort. Rather than drawing on any new phenotypic data, the later analysis identified candidate immune exposures from TCR beta sequences and the way those sequences occurred across donors. Among about 400 genotyped donors of the cohort, an average of roughly 230,000 unique TCR beta nucleotide sequences was sequenced per donor, of which about 18% were non-productive. Of the roughly 400 genotyped donors, around 81% fell in the genetic ancestry cluster associated with self-reported Caucasian donors. Donor age, sex, ethnicity and CMV serostatus were compiled alongside the repertoire data. HLA typing included class I and class II loci at four-digit resolution. Typing coverage differed by locus: A, B, C, DRB1 and DQB1 were typed in about 629-640 donors, DQA1 in 522, DPA1 in nearly 610, and DPB1 in roughly 470. About five DR-DQ haplotypes were treated as single units for association and clustering because of strong linkage in the cohort. Broader findings and caveats from the paper: Because HLA typing was unavailable for some donors at each locus, only the typed subset was used in association tests. This cohort had only TCR beta chains sequenced, and the lack of alpha or paired-chain data limited which features could be detected. A cluster of highly shared sequence variants was judged likely to be a technical artifact of the sequencing pipeline. Assigning TCR associations to individual alleles was difficult when HLA alleles, especially DR and DQ, strongly co-occurred. At a false discovery rate of 0.05, a later analysis linked some 18,000 TCR beta sequences to specific HLA alleles. The study gave a list of more than 150 TCR beta chains associated with cytomegalovirus. Around 16 rarely observed V segments, including chromosome 9 orphons, were excluded from the earlier analysis of about 600 of the donors because counts were too low. Correlated functional status among segregating V segments might reflect linkage disequilibrium, but an unknown experimental factor could not be ruled out. The 87-base-pair reads could not distinguish some IMGT-functional V segments, including TRBV6-2 and TRBV6-3, so those segments were excluded. V-gene and J-gene trimming of TCR beta chains was associated with a missense DCLRE1C variant in a later genetic analysis, and the association was replicated in an independent cohort. Most TCR sequences were seen in very few donors, while some public TCRs were found in many individuals. According to a later genetic analysis, donors in an Asian-associated ancestry cluster had fewer N-insertions in productive TCRs than the roughly 700-donor mean. The only immune exposure information available for the cohort was CMV serostatus. In a later analysis, the rate of TCR association differed among HLA loci, with DRB1 alleles having the most associated TCRs and HLA-C alleles having the fewest. According to a later analysis, most CMV-associated TCR beta chains appeared to be HLA-restricted, and the HLA associations seemed to be driven largely by CMV exposure. A later analysis found that HLA-associated TCR beta chains were more clonally expanded and had lower generation probabilities than equally common non-associated chains. Presence/absence analyses assumed roughly uniform sequencing depth across donors, an assumption that may not hold. In vitro tests confirmed that three of the cytomegalovirus-associated TCR beta chains recognize cytomegalovirus antigens. An earlier analysis of approximately 530 of the donors showed that most TCR beta V segments appeared in productive rearrangements either about 90% or about 30% of the time, which broadly matched IMGT annotations. According to a later analysis, parvovirus B19, influenza, CMV and Epstein-Barr virus appeared linked to several top co-occurrence clusters. A further reported finding was that TCR beta sequences accurately predicted the HLA-A and HLA-B alleles for most subjects in the first cohort. The authors suggested that the approach could potentially be extended to other disease states and immunological phenotypes. In both the original and validation cohorts, the classifier was reported to diagnose cytomegalovirus status with high specificity and sensitivity.

The cohort consisted of 666 healthy bone marrow donors. All cohort members were sampled while nominally healthy, although unrecorded immune exposures were likely present. The donor was CMV seronegative and was included in the group of several hundred seronegative cohort members. Every donor gave a peripheral blood sample, and the peripheral blood mononuclear cells from that sample were used for TCR beta sequencing. Genomic DNA was extracted from the blood cell samples with the Qiagen DNeasy Blood Extraction Kit. Libraries were built with the immunoSEQ multiplex PCR assay. For the multiplex PCR, a mixture combining 60 forward primers for TCR Vbeta segments and 13 reverse primers for TCR Jbeta segments was used. A multiplex PCR assay on genomic DNA amplified the CDR3 region of rearranged TCR beta genes. The amplified TCR beta libraries were sequenced on the Illumina HiSeq System as 87-base-pair reads. The authors' pipeline ran thus. Across the 670 or so repertoires, a later analysis counted 80 million or so unique TCR beta chains, some 11 million of which were shared by at least two donors. To remove PCR and sequencing errors, raw reads were error-corrected and collapsed into unique sequences using a nearest-neighbor algorithm that merged closely related sequences. To assign V, D and J gene segments, CDR3 sequences were aligned to IMGT reference sequences. For a sequence to be retained, a match of at least six nucleotides to both a V gene segment and a J gene segment was required. Rearrangements were classified as productive when the CDR3 lacked stop codons and remained in frame with V and J, and all other rearrangements were classified as non-productive. CDR3 was defined according to IMGT convention as the region running from the second conserved V-encoded cysteine to the conserved J-encoded phenylalanine. In an earlier analysis of around 640 of the donors, sequences lacking an unambiguous match to a single V gene segment were excluded. In an earlier analysis of a few hundred of the donors, V segments were called functional above 56.7% productive rearrangements and were called segregating when the between-donor standard deviation exceeded 5%. A statistical classification framework was built to diagnose cytomegalovirus status from the catalog of TCR beta chain sequences. V and J gene assignment, in a later analysis, came from comparing TCR nucleotide sequences with IMGT/GENE-DB human TR gene sequences. The TCRdist pipeline was used in a later analysis to assign CDR3 sequences and most-parsimonious VDJ recombination scenarios. A later analysis defined each TCR beta chain by its CDR3 amino acid sequence plus V-gene family, and excluded reads lacking a unique V-gene family. A later analysis removed 550 to 700 highly shared, low-generation-probability nucleotide sequences to deal with suspected cross-contamination and a sequencing artifact. For each public chain, a later analysis derived a clonal expansion index from normalized ranks of inferred template counts within each repertoire. In a later analysis, generation probabilities were computed using a VDJ recombination model fitted to out-of-frame rearrangements, and the results were checked against IGoR. A later analysis scored TCR-TCR, TCR-HLA and TCR-CMV co-occurrence with hypergeometric tests, applying a repertoire-size bias correction to TCR pairs. A later analysis estimated false discovery rates by permuting HLA or CMV assignments 20 times. In a later analysis, co-occurring TCRs were grouped using DBSCAN, with TCRdist sequence similarity added in when clustering inside HLA-allele-positive subsets. For co-occurrence clustering, repertoires with fewer than 30,000 or more than 120,000 public chains were excluded, along with five repertoires with anomalous nucleotide sharing. The immuneACCESS repertoire file appears here via TCRdb, limited to in-frame rearrangements. These files lack a portion of the clones; in checked studies, under half of the deficit traces to unresolved V genes, and the cause of the others is not known. The V and J calls and the clone size are those of that table, but D and trimming were determined from the DNA. In this sample the table shows roughly 230,000 clones, around nine tenths of which occur a single time. The ten largest account for 1.7% of the sample.

V is reduced by 7 bases and J by 8 bases, leaving a spacing of 11 bases between them. The germline V gene yields SGHAT for CDR1 and FQNNGV for CDR2. Measured from the cysteine to the phenylalanine, the CDR3 is 11 residues long. The DNA shown is the 33-base CDR3, in frame from base 1. Worth noting for this clone: Its cognate antigen has yet to be identified. Qualities for individual bases were not recorded, and no much larger clone is one base off.

The sample was PBMCs. The chain is encoded by TRBV11-2 joined to TRBJ1-1; there is no confident call for the D gene. This TCR came from a girl aged 2 to 9 in good health and CMV-seronegative. The CDR3 protein sequence reads: CASTFLQEAFF. The base sequence is TGTGCCAGCACCTTTCTACAGGAAGCTTTCTTT.